These T cell receptor beta chains were read from a single sample in a study of response to subunit inactivated influenza vaccine. TCRdb re-derived calls from the RT-PCR reads in MiXCR, one entry per CDR3 protein. The sample includes under 750,000 distinct CDR3 sequences, approximately 10% of them seen just once. The sequenced sample was PBMCs from blood, obtained on the day of vaccination. All receptors derive from a man between 45 and 60 years old who received an inactivated influenza vaccine. Both conserved end residues are trimmed from each CDR3. A D gene is named only where the DNA matches it firmly.

d_call,v_call,j_call,cdr3_aa
NA,TRBV4-3,TRBJ2-7,ASSQDLYYEQY
NA,TRBV3-1,TRBJ2-5,ASSQDRVWMETQY
NA,TRBV6-1,TRBJ2-3,ASSESGASTDTQY
NA,TRBV5-5,TRBJ1-1,ASSLPQIGLNTEAF
NA,TRBV12-3/TRBV12-4,TRBJ2-2,ASSKDASYTGELF
TRBD2,TRBV12-3/TRBV12-4,TRBJ2-5,ASSLAQVGTSTQY
TRBD2,TRBV11-1,TRBJ2-1,ASSLVGLAGGSEQF
TRBD2,TRBV7-9,TRBJ2-7,ASSPRPGLAGSHEQY
NA,TRBV18,TRBJ2-7,ASSPTAEEIADYEQY
NA,TRBV5-1,TRBJ1-1,ASSPGAGRNTEAF
NA,TRBV7-8,TRBJ2-1,ASSRVSVDYNEQF
TRBD2,TRBV6-5,TRBJ2-7,ASSYSGSGPYEQY
NA,TRBV3-1,TRBJ2-5,ASSQSFGTHQETQY
TRBD1,TRBV11-1,TRBJ1-1,ASRDSGTGIGGNTEAF
NA,TRBV5-5,TRBJ2-7,ATKPGMTVDLYEQY
NA,TRBV12-3/TRBV12-4,TRBJ2-5,ASSPNTARMRQETQY
NA,TRBV5-1,TRBJ2-3,ASSPESALNTDTQY
TRBD2,TRBV5-1,TRBJ2-7,ASSLAGGSGMYEQY
TRBD1,TRBV6-1,TRBJ2-1,ASRTGVAYNEQF
NA,TRBV3-1,TRBJ2-4,ASSQHRFFAASLGVKNIQY
NA,TRBV10-3,TRBJ2-2,AIRGATGMGKTGELF
TRBD2,TRBV6-5,TRBJ2-5,ASSLRGLAKETQY
TRBD2,TRBV6-2/TRBV6-3,TRBJ2-7,ASSYRLAGSSYEQY
NA,TRBV5-5,TRBJ1-4,ASSTDGEPTNEKLF
NA,TRBV5-6,TRBJ2-3,ASSSLDRGRSDTQY
NA,TRBV6-5,TRBJ2-4,ASSSDVLAKNIQY
TRBD1,TRBV4-3,TRBJ2-7,ASSQNAGQDYEQY
TRBD2,TRBV29-1,TRBJ2-2,SVAHPGRDPNTGELF
TRBD1,TRBV6-1,TRBJ2-3,ASRRDRVDTQY
NA,TRBV3-1,TRBJ1-5,ATSQGAGTYQPQH
TRBD1,TRBV5-1,TRBJ2-3,ASSSGQGATDTQY
TRBD1,TRBV6-5,TRBJ1-2,ASSLQGNDGYT
NA,TRBV4-1,TRBJ2-5,ASSQENGPLETQY
TRBD1,TRBV20-1,TRBJ1-1,SARPGQGWATEAF
NA,TRBV5-5,TRBJ2-7,ASSLGSGFNEQY
NA,TRBV4-1,TRBJ1-2,ASSQDLNVGGNGYT
NA,TRBV7-8,TRBJ1-3,ASSLTGSSGNTIY
TRBD1,TRBV28,TRBJ1-5,ASSWETGRRNQPQH
TRBD2,TRBV20-1,TRBJ2-1,SARDLAGESYNEQF
NA,TRBV6-1,TRBJ1-2,ASGGTQGGYGYT
NA,TRBV12-3/TRBV12-4,TRBJ2-5,ASSLGWGIETQY
TRBD2,TRBV7-2,TRBJ2-3,ASSYAGRSTDTQY
NA,TRBV4-3,TRBJ2-4,ASQDKPGRNIQY
TRBD2,TRBV19,TRBJ2-1,ASRPGGGGSNEQF
NA,TRBV7-2,TRBJ2-5,ASSSKEGLKTQY
NA,TRBV7-9,TRBJ2-1,ASSSTLVTPLNEQF
NA,TRBV28,TRBJ1-4,ASSPVYTLNEKLF
NA,TRBV5-5,TRBJ2-1,ASSLSAARSSYNEQF
TRBD2,TRBV5-1,TRBJ2-3,ASSLVVAGPHFTDTQY
NA,TRBV19,TRBJ2-5,ASSTLGQETQY
NA,TRBV28,TRBJ2-3,ASSLLQSTDTQY
NA,TRBV7-2,TRBJ2-4,ASSLAQAGELAKNIQY